A single T cell receptor (beta chain) is shown here with its context. Its specificity is not known. The source of the sample is a study of cytomegalovirus exposure and HLA in healthy donors. The CDR3 length is 13 residues. V shed 5 bases and J shed 3 bases, with 11 bases lying between them. Germline values: CDR1 MNHEY, CDR2 SMNVEV (reference sequence). Study-level findings and limits: The study designated 150 to 200 TCR beta chains cytomegalovirus-associated. Donors were assumed by presence/absence analyses to have roughly uniform sequencing depth.

The PCR made use of 60 Vbeta and 13 Jbeta primers. This table comes from immunoSEQ multiplex PCR, and its TCRdb copy is limited to in-frame clones, with some not included. This table holds over 100,000 clones, about 74% found once. This chain joins TRBV27 and TRBJ2-7, with a possible D match to TRBD1 (6 bases). This clonotype was obtained from a man aged 25 to 40 in good health and CMV-seropositive. Sequencing input: PBMCs. Written as DNA, the CDR3 is TGTGCCAGCAGTCTCGGACAGTTCTACGAGCAGTACTTC. As protein: CASSLGQFYEQYF.